This T cell receptor (beta chain) stems from a study of radiotherapy plus CTLA-4 blockade in lung cancer (dated by TCRdb to the late 2010s). Background for the entire study: Among enrolled patients, approximately 19% had an objective response and roughly 33% reached disease control.

On the study overall, not on this receptor specifically: The strongest predictors of response were reported to be early dynamic shifts in blood T cell clones along with a rise in serum interferon-beta following radiation. After treatment with radiotherapy and ipilimumab, TCR clones that came from tumors expanded in the peripheral blood.

The CDR3, cysteine through phenylalanine, is 14 amino acids long. The CDR3 DNA has 42 bases and is translated from base 1. The junction carries 10 bases between V and J, which are trimmed by 4 bases and 1 base respectively. Taken from the germline V gene, the CDR1 and CDR2 loops are LGHNA and YNFKEQ. In this study, focal radiation therapy paired with CTLA-4 blockade (ipilimumab) was tested in patients who had chemo-refractory metastatic non-small-cell lung cancer. Receptors were amplified or captured by the immunoSEQ multiplex PCR assay. TCRdb mirrors the immuneACCESS table, restricted to in-frame sequences. Some clones are absent from its copies; in checked studies, under half trace to an unresolved V gene, and the reason for the others is unknown. The sample data list about 35,000 clones, and 85% of these were observed just once. 5.8% of the sample comes from the top ten. Notes on this clone: Its antigen is still unknown. Base qualities are not provided; no much larger clone lies one nucleotide away.

The chain is made from TRBV4-2 and TRBJ1-1; TRBD1 is a weak D gene call, 6 bases matching. This sequence was found in a human donor with non-small cell lung cancer who had stable disease on radiotherapy plus ipilimumab. Sequencing used peripheral blood, obtained from a patient treated with radiotherapy plus ipilimumab. In nucleotides, the sequence is TGTGCCAGCAGCCTTCTCAGGGGGAACACTGAAGCTTTCTTT. It specifies CASSLLRGNTEAFF.